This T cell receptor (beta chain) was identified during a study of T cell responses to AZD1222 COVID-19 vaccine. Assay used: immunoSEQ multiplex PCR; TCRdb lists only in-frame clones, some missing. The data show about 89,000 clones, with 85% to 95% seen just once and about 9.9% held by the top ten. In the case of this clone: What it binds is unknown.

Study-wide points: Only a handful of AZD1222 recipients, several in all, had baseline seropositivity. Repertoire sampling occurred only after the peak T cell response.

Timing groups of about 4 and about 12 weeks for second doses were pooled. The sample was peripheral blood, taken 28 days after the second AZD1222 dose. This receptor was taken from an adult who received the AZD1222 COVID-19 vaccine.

The CDR3 protein is CASSTLNQPQHF. DNA of the CDR3: TGTGCCAGCAGTACACTGAATCAGCCCCAGCATTTT. The gene calls are TRBV28 and TRBJ1-5; D is unresolved. Germline lookup yields CDR1 MDHEN and CDR2 SYDVKM. This CDR3 is 12 amino acids long. V gave up 5 bases and J gave up 4 bases, with 6 bases separating them.